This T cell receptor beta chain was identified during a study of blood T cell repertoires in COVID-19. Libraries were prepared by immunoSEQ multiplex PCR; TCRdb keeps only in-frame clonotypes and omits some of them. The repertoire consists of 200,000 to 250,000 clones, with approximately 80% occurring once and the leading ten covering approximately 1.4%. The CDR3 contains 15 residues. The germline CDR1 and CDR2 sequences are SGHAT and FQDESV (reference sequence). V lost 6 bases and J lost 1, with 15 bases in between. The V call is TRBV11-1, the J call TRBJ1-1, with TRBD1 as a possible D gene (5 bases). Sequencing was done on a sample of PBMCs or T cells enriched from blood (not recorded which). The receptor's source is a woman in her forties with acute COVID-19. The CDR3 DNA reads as TGTGCCAGCAGACTCTGGGGCCCTCCGAACACTGAAGCTTTCTTT. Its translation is CASRLWGPPNTEAFF.